Listed here are 10 T cell receptor beta chains from one sample, sequenced in a study of T cell responses to AZD1222 COVID-19 vaccine. Libraries were prepared by immunoSEQ multiplex PCR; TCRdb keeps only in-frame clonotypes and omits some of them. The repertoire includes 25,000 to 30,000 clones, 89% of them detected once, and 1% to 1.5% sits in the top ten. Material: peripheral blood, obtained on day 0 of AZD1222 vaccination. These receptors all stem from an adult in good health.

This clone appeared a few times. This chain joins TRBV5-1 and TRBJ2-7; a possible D gene is TRBD2 (6 bases). From germline, CDR1 is SGHRS and CDR2 YFSETQ. The CDR3 sequence is 14 residues long. V shed 3 bases and J shed 7 bases, with 17 bases lying between them. The DNA of the CDR3 is TGCGCCAGCAGCTCCCCGGAGGGGAGTCAGGAGCAGTACTTC. Protein: CASSSPEGSQEQYF.

This clone appeared once. The V and J genes are TRBV23-1 and TRBJ2-1, with 8 bases fitting TRBD2. TRBV23-1 is known as an ORF, though its function is uncertain. Trimming removed 0 bases from V and 4 bases from J; junction bases left unmatched: 5. CDR3 length: 16 amino acids. CDR3 sequence: CASSQSEAGVYNEQFF. CDR3 nucleotide sequence: TGCGCCAGCAGTCAATCCGAAGCGGGAGTTTACAATGAGCAGTTCTTC.

This chain uses TRBV5-1 with TRBJ1-2, with D possibly TRBD1 on 5 matching bases. CDR1 is SGHRS, CDR2 YFSETQ, per germline. Trimming stripped 4 bases from V and 0 bases from J, with 13 bases between. The CDR3 has 15 residues. The CDR3 reads CASSPGQTPNYGYTF. CDR3 DNA sequence: TGCGCCAGCAGCCCAGGGCAGACCCCTAACTATGGCTACACCTTC. The whole variable domain, remainder taken from reference TRBV5-1 and TRBJ1-2, is KAGVTQTPRYLIKTRGQQVTLSCSPISGHRSVSWYQQTPGQGLQFLFEYFSETQRNKGNFPGRFSGRQFSNSRSEMNVSTLELGDSALYLCASSPGQTPNYGYTFGSGTRLTVV.

This chain connects TRBV4-1 to TRBJ2-2, with D uncertain. Trimming stripped 4 bases from V and 1 base from J, with 13 bases between. CDR1 is MGHRA and CDR2 is YSYEKL in the germline V gene. The CDR3 totals 16 residues. DNA of the CDR3: TGCGCCAGCAGCCCCCCAGTTGTAGTGAACACCGGGGAGCTGTTTTTT. This encodes CASSPPVVVNTGELFF.

The chain uses TRBV6-5 and TRBJ2-7; 10 nucleotides match TRBD2. The CDR3 runs 16 residues. J lost 4 bases, V lost 2 bases, and 8 bases had no gene match. Per the germline V gene, CDR1 is MNHEY and CDR2 is SVGAGI. In DNA form, the CDR3 reads TGTGCCAGCAGTTACCCCAGGACTAGCGGAGCATACGAGCAGTACTTC. As protein: CASSYPRTSGAYEQYF.

This clone turned up a few times. The chain couples TRBV7-2 to TRBJ2-7; D remains unclear. The germline CDR1 and CDR2 sequences are SGHTA and FQGNSA. V was cut by 0 bases and J by 0 bases, with 6 bases left in between. CDR3 size: 14 residues. The CDR3 sequence is CASSLAGISYEQYF. The DNA for the CDR3 is TGTGCCAGCAGCTTAGCCGGCATCTCCTACGAGCAGTACTTC.

The gene calls are TRBV27 and TRBJ2-7; 7 bases map to TRBD2. J lost 5 bases, V lost 3 bases, and 10 bases had no gene match. CDR3 length equals 15 residues. The germline gives CDR1 MNHEY, CDR2 SMNVEV (reference sequence). In nucleotides, the CDR3 is TGTGCCAGCAGTTTTGGGAGGGGACTATTAAACGAGCAGTACTTC. Its protein is CASSFGRGLLNEQYF.

CDR3 sequence (DNA): TGTGCTAGTGGTGGAGACGCCTACAATGAGCAGTTCTTC. It is translated as CASGGDAYNEQFF. The chain carries TRBV12-5 and TRBJ2-1; D ambiguous. V was pared by 5 bases and J by 2 bases, with 7 bases between. Germline V gene lookup returns CDR1 LGHNT and CDR2 FRNRAP. This CDR3 has 13 amino acids. The variable domain in full, with the rest retrieved from reference TRBV12-5 and TRBJ2-1, is DARVTQTPRHKVTEMGQEVTMRCQPILGHNTVFWYRQTMMQGLELLAYFRNRAPLDDSGMPKDRFSAEMPDATLATLKIQPSEPRDSAVYFCASGGDAYNEQFFGPGTRLTVL.

The table lists this clone with a count of one. V usage is TRBV6-5 and J usage is TRBJ2-5, with D unresolved. CDR3 length: 13 amino acids. Between the trimmed V and J ends, which lost 0 bases and 10 bases, there was a span of 12 bases. CDR1 and CDR2 (germline): MNHEY, SVGAGI. CDR3 nucleotide sequence: TGTGCCAGCAGTTACTCGGAAACTTCTGTCCAGTACTTC. It specifies CASSYSETSVQYF.

V and J are TRBV4-3 and TRBJ2-7; 9 bases match TRBD1. CDR1 and CDR2 (germline): LGHNA, YSLEER. J gave up 2 bases and V 1 base, and 3 bases lay outside the gene matches. The length of the CDR3 is 15 residues. The CDR3 sequence is CASSQADRGPYEQYF. CDR3 DNA sequence: TGCGCCAGCAGCCAAGCGGACAGGGGCCCCTACGAGCAGTACTTC.